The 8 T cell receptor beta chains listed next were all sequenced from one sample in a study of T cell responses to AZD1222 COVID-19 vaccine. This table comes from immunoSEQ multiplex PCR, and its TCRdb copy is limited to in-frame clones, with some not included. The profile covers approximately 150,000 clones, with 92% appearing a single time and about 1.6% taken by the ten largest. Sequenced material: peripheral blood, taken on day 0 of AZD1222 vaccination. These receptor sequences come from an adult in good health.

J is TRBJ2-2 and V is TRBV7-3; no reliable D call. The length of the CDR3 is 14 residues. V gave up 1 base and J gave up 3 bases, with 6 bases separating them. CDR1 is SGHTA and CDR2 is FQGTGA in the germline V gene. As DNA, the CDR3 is TGTGCCAGCAGCTTAAGGTCCGACACCGGGGAGCTGTTTTTT. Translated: CASSLRSDTGELFF. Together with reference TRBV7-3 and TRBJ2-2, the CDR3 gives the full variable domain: GAGVSQTPSNKVTEKGKYVELRCDPISGHTALYWYRQSLGQGPEFLIYFQGTGAADDSGLPNDRFFAVRPEGSVSTLKIQRTERGDSAVYLCASSLRSDTGELFFGEGSRLTVL.

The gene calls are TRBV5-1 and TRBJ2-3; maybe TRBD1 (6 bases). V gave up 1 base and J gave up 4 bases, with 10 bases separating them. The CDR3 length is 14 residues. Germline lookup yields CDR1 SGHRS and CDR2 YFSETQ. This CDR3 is CASSLQGSADTQYF. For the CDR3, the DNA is TGCGCCAGCAGCTTGCAGGGGAGTGCAGATACGCAGTATTTT.

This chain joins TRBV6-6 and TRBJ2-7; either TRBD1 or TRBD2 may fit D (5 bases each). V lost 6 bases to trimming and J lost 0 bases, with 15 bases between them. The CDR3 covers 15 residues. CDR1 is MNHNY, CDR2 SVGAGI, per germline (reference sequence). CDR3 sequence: CASRDTGGLSYEQYF. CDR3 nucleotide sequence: TGTGCCAGCAGAGATACAGGAGGCCTCTCCTACGAGCAGTACTTC.

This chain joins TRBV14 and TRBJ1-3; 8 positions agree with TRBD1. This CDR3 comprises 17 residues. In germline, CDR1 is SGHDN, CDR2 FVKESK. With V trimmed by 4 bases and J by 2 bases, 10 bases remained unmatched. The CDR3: CASSPYPTGVAGNTIYF. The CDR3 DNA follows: TGTGCCAGCAGCCCCTACCCGACAGGGGTGGCTGGAAACACCATATATTTT.

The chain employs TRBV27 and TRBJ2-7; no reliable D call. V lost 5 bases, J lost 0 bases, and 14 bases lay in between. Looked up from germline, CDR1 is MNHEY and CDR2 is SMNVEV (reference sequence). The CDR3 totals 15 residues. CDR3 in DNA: TGTGCCAGCAGTCCTCGGGCTAGTAGCTCCTACGAGCAGTACTTC. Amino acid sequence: CASSPRASSSYEQYF.

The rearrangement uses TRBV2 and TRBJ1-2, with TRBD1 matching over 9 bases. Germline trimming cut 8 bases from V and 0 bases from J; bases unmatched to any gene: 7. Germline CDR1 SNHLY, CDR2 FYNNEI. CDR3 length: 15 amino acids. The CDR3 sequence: CASLADRGANYGYTF. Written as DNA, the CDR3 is TGTGCCAGCCTGGCGGACAGGGGAGCTAACTATGGCTACACCTTC.

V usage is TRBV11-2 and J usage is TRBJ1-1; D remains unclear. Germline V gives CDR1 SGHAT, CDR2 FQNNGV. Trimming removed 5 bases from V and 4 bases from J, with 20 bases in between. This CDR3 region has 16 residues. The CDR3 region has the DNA TGTGCCAGCAGCCCAACCCCCTTAGGAGTTGGCACTGAAGCTTTCTTT. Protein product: CASSPTPLGVGTEAFF.

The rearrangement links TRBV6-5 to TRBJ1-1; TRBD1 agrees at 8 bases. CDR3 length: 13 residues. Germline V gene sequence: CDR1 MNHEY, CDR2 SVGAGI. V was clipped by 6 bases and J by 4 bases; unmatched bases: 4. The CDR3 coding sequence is TGTGCCAGCAGGCTCACAGGGGGCACTGAAGCTTTCTTT. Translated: CASRLTGGTEAFF.